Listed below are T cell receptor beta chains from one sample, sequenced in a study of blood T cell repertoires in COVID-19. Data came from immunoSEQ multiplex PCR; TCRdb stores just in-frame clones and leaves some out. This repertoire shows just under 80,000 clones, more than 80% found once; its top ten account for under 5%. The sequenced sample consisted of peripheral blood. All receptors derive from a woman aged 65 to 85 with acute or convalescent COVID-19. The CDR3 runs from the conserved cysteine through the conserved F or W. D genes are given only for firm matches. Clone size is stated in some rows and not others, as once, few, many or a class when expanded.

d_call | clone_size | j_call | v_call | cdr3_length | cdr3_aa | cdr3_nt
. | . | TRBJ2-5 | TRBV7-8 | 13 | CASSFTGLETQYF | TGTGCCAGCAGCTTCACAGGGTTGGAGACCCAGTACTTC
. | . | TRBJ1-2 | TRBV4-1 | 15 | CASSQAQASNYGYTF | TGCGCCAGCAGCCAAGCACAGGCCAGTAACTATGGCTACACCTTC
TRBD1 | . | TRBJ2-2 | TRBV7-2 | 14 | CASSSTGETGELFF | TGTGCCAGCAGCTCAACAGGGGAGACCGGGGAGCTGTTTTTT
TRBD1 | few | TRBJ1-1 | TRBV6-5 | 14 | CASSYSIGQGRAFF | TGTGCCAGCAGTTACTCGATTGGACAGGGGAGGGCTTTCTTT
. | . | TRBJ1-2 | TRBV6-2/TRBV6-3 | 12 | CASSPESVPHTF | TGTGCCAGCAGCCCTGAGTCGGTTCCGCACACCTTC
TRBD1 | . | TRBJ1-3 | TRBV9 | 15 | CASSVETGAGNTIYF | TGTGCCAGCAGCGTAGAGACAGGGGCTGGAAACACCATATATTTT
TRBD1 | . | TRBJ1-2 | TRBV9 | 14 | CASSRTGSDYGYTF | TGTGCCAGCAGTCGGACAGGATCGGACTATGGCTACACCTTC
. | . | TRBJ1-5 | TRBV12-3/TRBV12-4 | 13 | CASTLGGNQPQHF | TGTGCCAGCACCCTAGGAGGCAATCAGCCCCAGCATTTT
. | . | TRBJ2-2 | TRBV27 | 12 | CASSQNTGELFF | TGTGCCAGCAGCCAGAACACCGGGGAGCTGTTTTTT
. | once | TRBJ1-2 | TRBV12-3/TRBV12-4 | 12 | CASSLDRYGYTF | TGTGCCAGCAGTCTCGACAGGTATGGCTACACCTTC
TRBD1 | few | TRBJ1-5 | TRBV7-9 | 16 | CASSPGQGVYDQPQHF | TGTGCCAGCAGCCCCGGACAGGGGGTATATGATCAGCCCCAGCATTTT
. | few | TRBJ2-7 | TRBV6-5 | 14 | CASRRTGPPYEQYF | TGTGCCAGCAGAAGAACAGGGCCCCCCTACGAGCAGTACTTC
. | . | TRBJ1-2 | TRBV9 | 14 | CASSEGLQGRGYTF | TGTGCCAGCAGCGAGGGCCTCCAGGGTCGGGGCTACACCTTC
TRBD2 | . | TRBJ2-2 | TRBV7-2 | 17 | CASLGLAVSPTAGELFF | TGTGCCAGCCTAGGACTAGCGGTATCCCCTACCGCCGGGGAGCTGTTTTTT
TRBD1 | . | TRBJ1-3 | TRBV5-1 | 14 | CASSFQGAGNTIYF | TGCGCCAGCAGCTTTCAGGGGGCTGGAAACACCATATATTTT
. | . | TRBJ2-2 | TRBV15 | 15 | CATSRSDASRGELFF | TGTGCCACCAGCAGAAGCGACGCCTCTCGGGGGGAGCTGTTTTTT
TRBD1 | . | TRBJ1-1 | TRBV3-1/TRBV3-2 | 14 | CASSPGQGEPEAFF | TGTGCCAGCAGCCCGGGACAGGGGGAGCCTGAAGCTTTCTTT
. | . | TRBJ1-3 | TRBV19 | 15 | CASSETAPSGNTIYF | TGTGCCAGTAGCGAAACAGCACCCTCTGGAAACACCATATATTTT
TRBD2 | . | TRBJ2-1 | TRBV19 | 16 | CASSTTSGLAGGWQFF | TGTGCCAGTAGTACAACTTCGGGACTAGCGGGGGGATGGCAGTTCTTC
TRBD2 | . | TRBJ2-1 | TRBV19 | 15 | CASRVAGGTYNEQFF | TGTGCCAGTAGGGTAGCGGGGGGGACTTACAATGAGCAGTTCTTC
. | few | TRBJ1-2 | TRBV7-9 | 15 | CASTPREGLNYGYTF | TGTGCCAGCACCCCTCGGGAGGGGCTCAACTATGGCTACACCTTC
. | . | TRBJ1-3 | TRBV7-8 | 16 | CASSLNMGPSGNTIYF | TGTGCCAGCAGCTTAAATATGGGCCCCTCTGGAAACACCATATATTTT
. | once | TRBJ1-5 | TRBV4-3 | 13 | CASSQDQGRPQHF | TGCGCCAGCAGCCAAGATCAGGGGAGGCCCCAGCATTTT
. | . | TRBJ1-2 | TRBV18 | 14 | CASSPRGAEDGYTF | TGTGCCAGCTCACCCCGCGGGGCAGAGGATGGCTACACCTTC
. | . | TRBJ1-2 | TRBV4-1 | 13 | CASSPTDGYGYTF | TGCGCCAGCAGCCCCACAGACGGATATGGCTACACCTTC
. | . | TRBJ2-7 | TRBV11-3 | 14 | CASSARERPYEQYF | TGTGCCAGCAGCGCACGGGAACGCCCTTACGAGCAGTACTTC
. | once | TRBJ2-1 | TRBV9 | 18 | CASSPSGVGLGAYNEQFF | TGTGCCAGCAGCCCCTCGGGAGTGGGTCTAGGGGCCTACAATGAGCAGTTCTTC
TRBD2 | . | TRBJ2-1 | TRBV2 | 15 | CAIAGGRSSYNEQFF | TGTGCCATAGCGGGGGGCCGCTCCTCCTACAATGAGCAGTTCTTC
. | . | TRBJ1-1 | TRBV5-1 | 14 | CASSLGHLNTEAFF | TGCGCCAGCAGCTTAGGACACCTGAACACTGAAGCTTTCTTT
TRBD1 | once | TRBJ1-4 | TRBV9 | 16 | CASSPRVGQGNEKLFF | TGTGCCAGCAGCCCGCGTGTGGGACAGGGAAATGAAAAACTGTTTTTT
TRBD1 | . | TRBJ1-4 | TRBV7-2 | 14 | CASSAGTGLEKLFF | TGTGCCAGCAGCGCGGGGACAGGGCTTGAAAAACTGTTTTTT
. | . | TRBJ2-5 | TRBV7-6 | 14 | CASSPQSSGETQYF | TGTGCCAGCAGTCCCCAGTCCAGTGGAGAGACCCAGTACTTC
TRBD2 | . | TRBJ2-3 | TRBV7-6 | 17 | CASSLGTSDYLTDTQYF | TGTGCCAGCAGCTTAGGGACTAGCGACTATCTCACAGATACGCAGTATTTT
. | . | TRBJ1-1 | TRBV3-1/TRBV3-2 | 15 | CASSSRGARDTEAFF | TGTGCCAGCAGCTCCCGGGGGGCAAGGGACACTGAAGCTTTCTTT
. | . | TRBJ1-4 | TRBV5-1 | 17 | CASSLFLGRQGNEKLFF | TGCGCCAGCAGCTTGTTTTTGGGCAGGCAGGGGAATGAAAAACTGTTTTTT
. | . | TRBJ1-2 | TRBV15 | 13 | CATSRDRGHGYTF | TGTGCCACCAGCAGAGATCGAGGGCATGGCTACACCTTC
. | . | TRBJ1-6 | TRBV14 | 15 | CASSPQQGNGSPLHF | TGTGCCAGCAGCCCCCAACAGGGAAATGGTTCACCCCTCCACTTT
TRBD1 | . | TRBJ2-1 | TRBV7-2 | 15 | CASSGQGAPRHEQFF | TGTGCCAGCAGCGGACAGGGGGCGCCTAGGCATGAGCAGTTCTTC
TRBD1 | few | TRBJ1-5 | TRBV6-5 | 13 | CASGHRGYQPQHF | TGTGCCAGCGGCCACAGGGGTTATCAGCCCCAGCATTTT
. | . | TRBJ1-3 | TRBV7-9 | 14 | CASSWAGSGNTIYF | TGTGCCAGCAGCTGGGCAGGGTCTGGAAACACCATATATTTT
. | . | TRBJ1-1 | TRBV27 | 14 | CASSLSLSLTEAFF | TGTGCCAGCAGTTTATCGCTATCCCTCACTGAAGCTTTCTTT
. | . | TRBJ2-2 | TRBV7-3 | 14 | CASGMAANTGELFF | TGTGCCAGTGGTATGGCGGCGAACACCGGGGAGCTGTTTTTT
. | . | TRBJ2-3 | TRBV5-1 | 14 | CANASFANTDTQYF | TGCGCCAACGCTAGCTTCGCTAACACAGATACGCAGTATTTT
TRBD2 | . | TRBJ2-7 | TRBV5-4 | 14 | CASSFRGGLYEQYF | TGTGCCAGCAGCTTCCGCGGGGGGCTTTACGAGCAGTACTTC
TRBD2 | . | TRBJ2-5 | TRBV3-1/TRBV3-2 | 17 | CASSQEGVAGDRETQYF | TGTGCCAGCAGCCAAGAGGGGGTAGCGGGGGACCGGGAGACCCAGTACTTC
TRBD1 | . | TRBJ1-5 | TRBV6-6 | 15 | CASSPGTGRNQPQHF | TGTGCCAGCAGTCCGGGGACAGGGCGGAATCAGCCCCAGCATTTT
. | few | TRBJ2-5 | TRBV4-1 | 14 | CASSHPDTLETQYF | TGCGCCAGCAGCCATCCTGACACTCTTGAGACCCAGTACTTC
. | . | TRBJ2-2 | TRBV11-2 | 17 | CASSLGPGRGDTGELFF | TGTGCCAGCAGCTTAGGCCCAGGCAGGGGGGACACCGGGGAGCTGTTTTTT
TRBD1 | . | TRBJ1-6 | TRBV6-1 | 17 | CASSEEGGQRDFSPLHF | TGTGCCAGCAGTGAAGAGGGGGGACAGAGAGATTTTTCACCCCTCCACTTT
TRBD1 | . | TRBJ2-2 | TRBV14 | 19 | CASSQELFGTGNLPGELFF | TGTGCCAGCAGCCAGGAATTATTTGGGACAGGGAACCTACCCGGGGAGCTGTTTTTT
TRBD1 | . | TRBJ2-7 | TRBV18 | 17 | CASSPYYSGQGAYEQYF | TGTGCCAGCTCACCCTATTACAGTGGACAGGGGGCCTACGAGCAGTACTTC
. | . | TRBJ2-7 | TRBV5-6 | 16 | CASSYIQAGKSYEQYF | TGTGCCAGCAGCTACATCCAGGCAGGCAAATCCTACGAGCAGTACTTC
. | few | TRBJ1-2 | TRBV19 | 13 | CASSAGVDHGYTF | TGTGCCAGTAGTGCAGGGGTCGATCATGGCTACACCTTC
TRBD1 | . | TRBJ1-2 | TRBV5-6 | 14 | CASSNRGRSYGYTF | TGTGCCAGCAGCAACAGGGGGCGCTCCTATGGCTACACCTTC
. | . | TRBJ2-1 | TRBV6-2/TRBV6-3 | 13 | CASSYRDYNEQFF | TGTGCCAGCAGTTACCGGGACTACAATGAGCAGTTCTTC
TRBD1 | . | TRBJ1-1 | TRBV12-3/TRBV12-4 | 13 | CASSSRTGSEAFF | TGTGCCAGCAGTTCGCGGACAGGGAGCGAAGCTTTCTTT
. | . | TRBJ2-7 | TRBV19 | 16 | CASSSRDRGNLYEQYF | TGTGCCAGTAGTTCTCGAGACAGAGGAAACCTTTACGAGCAGTACTTC
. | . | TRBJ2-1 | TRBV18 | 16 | CASSPPSGFSYNEQFF | TGTGCCAGCTCACCACCGTCAGGGTTCTCCTACAATGAGCAGTTCTTC
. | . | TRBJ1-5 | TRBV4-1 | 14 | CASSQLQGSQPQHF | TGCGCCAGCAGCCAACTACAGGGTTCTCAGCCCCAGCATTTT